What follows are 21 T cell receptor beta chains derived from one specimen sequenced in a study of CD8+CD57+ T cells in acquired aplastic anemia. The sequenced patients had an expansion of CD8+CD57+ cells seen by flow cytometry. Genomic DNA, serving as template, underwent TCR beta VDJ and CDR3 profiling. One entry per CDR3 protein results from TCRdb running MiXCR on the reads. Found here are about 190,000 distinct CDR3 sequences, approximately 48% of them singletons; the top ten hold around a tenth. Material for sequencing was sorted CD4+, CD8+, or CD8+CD57+ T cells (not recorded which) from PBMCs. Receptors were obtained from a human donor with aplastic anemia.

The V and J genes are TRBV20-1 and TRBJ1-2; tentative D call: TRBD1 (5 bases). Germline assignment: CDR1 DFQATT and CDR2 SNEGSKA (reference sequence). The CDR3 extends over 13 amino acids. The V end lost 0 bases, the J end lost 7 bases, and 12 bases lay between the germline ends. CDR3 sequence: CSARDGSGGGYTF. CDR3 bases: TGCAGTGCTAGAGATGGATCCGGGGGTGGCTACACCTTC.

This chain joins TRBV25-1 and TRBJ2-7, with D maybe TRBD1 (5 bases). The V end lost 6 bases, the J end lost 4 bases, and 19 bases lay between the germline ends. The CDR3 loop spans 15 amino acids. Germline values: CDR1 MGHDK, CDR2 SYGVNS. CDR3: CASSPPQGRQYEQYF. CDR3 DNA sequence: TGTGCCAGCAGCCCCCCCCAGGGTAGGCAATACGAGCAGTACTTC.

The chain has TRBV5-1 and TRBJ2-7; 13 bases match TRBD2. V shed 0 bases and J 7 bases; nucleotides not matched to a gene: 7. CDR3 length: 16 amino acids. Germline CDR1 and CDR2: SGHRS and YFSETQ. CDR3 loop: CASSLVGRGLAGEQYF. CDR3 DNA: TGCGCCAGCAGCTTGGTGGGGAGGGGACTAGCGGGAGAGCAGTACTTC.

The CDR3 loop is CSAREAGGPYGYTF. The CDR3 nucleotides read TGCAGTGCTAGAGAGGCAGGGGGGCCCTATGGCTACACCTTC. This chain links TRBV20-1 with TRBJ1-2; 7 nucleotides agree with TRBD1. Germline V gene sequence: CDR1 DFQATT, CDR2 SNEGSKA (reference sequence). After removal of 0 bases from V and 4 bases from J, the junction contained 5 bases not matched to a gene. The CDR3 has 14 amino acids.

The chain links TRBV15 to TRBJ2-3, with D perhaps matching TRBD1 (6 bases). Trimming cost V 0 bases and J 0 bases, with 16 bases left between them. This CDR3 is built from 18 residues. Germline V lookup: CDR1 LNHNV, CDR2 YYDKDF (reference sequence). The CDR3 DNA reads TGTGCCACCAGCAGAGATCATGTCCAGAGGGGGAGCACAGATACGCAGTATTTT. Its protein is CATSRDHVQRGSTDTQYF.

The chain joins TRBV7-2 to TRBJ2-7; 8 bases agree with TRBD1. The V gene end was trimmed by 5 bases and the J gene end by 2 bases; junction bases not matched to a gene: 8. Germline loops: CDR1 SGHTA, CDR2 FQGNSA. This CDR3 spans 15 amino acids. CDR3 coding DNA: TGTGCCAGCAGCCTCGCCAGGACAGGGCCCTACGAGCAGTACTTC. Translation: CASSLARTGPYEQYF.

This clonotype was detected many times. CDR3 protein: CASSPQRQGAREQYF. CDR3 nucleotide sequence: TGTGCCAGCAGTCCTCAACGACAGGGGGCGCGGGAGCAGTACTTC. The chain has TRBV11-1 and TRBJ2-7; 10 positions match TRBD1. J was trimmed by 7 bases and V by 6 bases; bases with no gene match: 12. Per germline, CDR1 SGHAT and CDR2 FQDESV (reference sequence). This CDR3 region has 15 residues.

The V and J genes are TRBV20-1 and TRBJ1-1; 8 nucleotides match TRBD1. This CDR3 comprises 13 residues. From germline, CDR1 is DFQATT and CDR2 SNEGSKA (reference sequence). Trimming cost V 6 bases and J 3 bases; bases outside gene matches: 6. The CDR3 region is CSAGGQGYTEAFF. The CDR3 nucleotides are TGCAGTGCAGGCGGACAGGGCTACACTGAAGCTTTCTTT.

Only a few counts were recorded for this clonotype. V and J are TRBV20-1 and TRBJ2-2; 8 bases map to TRBD1. Germline lookup yields CDR1 DFQATT and CDR2 SNEGSKA (reference sequence). The CDR3 has 14 residues. V lost 6 bases and J lost 7; bases outside the gene matches: 10. The CDR3 region has the DNA TGCAGTGCGCAGGGGGCAGCGAGAAACGGGGAGCTGTTTTTT. Translation gives CSAQGAARNGELFF.

The rearrangement links TRBV27 to TRBJ1-5; 10 bases agree with TRBD1. Germline V lookup: CDR1 MNHEY, CDR2 SMNVEV (reference sequence). V was clipped by 5 bases and J by 6 bases; unmatched bases: 7. This CDR3 is built from 15 residues. The DNA for the CDR3 is TGTGCCAGCAGTAAGGGACAGGGGTTGGTTCAGCCCCAGCATTTT. It translates to CASSKGQGLVQPQHF.

The chain recombines TRBV24-1 with TRBJ2-5; D remains ambiguous. Germline lookup yields CDR1 KGHDR and CDR2 SFDVKD. This CDR3 comprises 11 residues. The germline V and J ends were trimmed by 9 bases and 5 bases, with 9 bases remaining between them. CDR3 region: CATRSGETQYF. The CDR3 region has the DNA TGTGCCACCCGGTCTGGGGAGACCCAGTACTTC.

A remark on this clonotype: A much larger clone differs by one base, so this may be a read error. This chain uses TRBV7-3 with TRBJ2-7, with D possibly being TRBD1 (6 bases). Germline assignment: CDR1 SGHTA and CDR2 FQGTGA. Trimming cost V 5 bases and J 0 bases, with 8 bases left between them. This CDR3 has 13 residues. DNA of the CDR3: TGTGCCAGCAGCCAGGGGACCTCCTACGAGCAGTACTTC. Its translation: CASSQGTSYEQYF.

This clonotype appeared many times. The chain is built from TRBV5-1 and TRBJ2-3; either TRBD1 or TRBD2 may supply D (5 bases each). The germline V gene has CDR1 SGHRS and CDR2 YFSETQ. This CDR3 region has 14 residues. The ends were cut back, 1 base at V and 0 bases at J, with 6 bases in the middle. This CDR3 reads CASSLWDSTDTQYF. CDR3 nucleotide sequence: TGCGCCAGCAGCTTGTGGGACAGCACAGATACGCAGTATTTT.

The chain carries TRBV18 and TRBJ1-1; D is ambiguous. In germline, CDR1 is KGHSH, CDR2 LQKENI. V gave up 3 bases and J gave up 3 bases, with 17 bases separating them. This CDR3 contains 16 residues. The CDR3 DNA reads as TGTGCCAGCTCACCGACTACCGTCAGTGGTGACACTGAAGCTTTCTTT. Amino acids: CASSPTTVSGDTEAFF. The entire variable domain, with the rest obtained from reference TRBV18 and TRBJ1-1, is as follows: NAGVMQNPRHLVRRRGQEARLRCSPMKGHSHVYWYRQLPEEGLKFMVYLQKENIIDESGMPKERFSAEFPKEGPSILRIQQVVRGDSAAYFCASSPTTVSGDTEAFFGQGTRLTVV.

This clonotype was detected many times. The V gene is TRBV12-3 or TRBV12-4, the J gene TRBJ2-1; 7 nucleotides match TRBD1. J lost 6 bases, V lost 6 bases, and 5 bases had no gene match. The length of the CDR3 is 13 residues. This chain's CDR3 is CASRLDRANEQFF. CDR3 nucleotide sequence: TGTGCCAGCAGACTCGACAGGGCCAATGAGCAGTTCTTC.

V usage is TRBV6-5 and J usage is TRBJ2-7; 9 positions agree with TRBD1. V was clipped by 2 bases and J by 6 bases; unmatched bases: 5. Germline CDR1 is MNHEY and CDR2 is SVGAGI. The CDR3 spans 14 residues. The CDR3 here is CASSYGPTGGEQYF. As DNA, the CDR3 is TGTGCCAGCAGTTACGGACCGACAGGGGGCGAGCAGTACTTC.

Only one count was recorded for this clonotype. A much bigger clone sits one base away, suggesting this may be a read error. The rearrangement links TRBV5-1 to TRBJ1-2; 9 bases are shared with TRBD1. CDR3 length: 13 amino acids. The trim removed 3 bases at V and 12 bases at J, leaving 9 bases unmatched. Germline CDR1 SGHRS, CDR2 YFSETQ. The CDR3 DNA follows: TGCGCCAGCAGCTCTCAAGGACAGGGGAGCAACACCTTC. Translated, it gives CASSSQGQGSNTF.

This clonotype was seen only a few times. Possible read error: a much larger clone is one base away. The conserved phenylalanine or tryptophan is not found at the CDR3 terminus, so this likely reflects a read error. The chain carries TRBV5-4 and TRBJ2-7, with 8 bases identical to TRBD1. The trim removed 4 bases at V and 5 bases at J, leaving 5 bases unmatched. From germline, CDR1 is SGHNT and CDR2 YYREEE (reference sequence). The CDR3 totals 13 residues. The CDR3 region is CASSPQGANEQYL. CDR3 nucleotide sequence: TGTGCCAGCAGCCCTCAGGGGGCAAACGAGCAGTACCTC.

The chain combines TRBV20-1 with TRBJ2-7; D not resolved. CDR3 size: 14 residues. CDR1 and CDR2 (germline): DFQATT, SNEGSKA (reference sequence). Trimming cost V 4 bases and J 0 bases, with 13 bases left between them. For the CDR3, the DNA is TGCAGTGCTATTTCGGTGGATCTCTCCTACGAGCAGTACTTC. It encodes CSAISVDLSYEQYF.

This clonotype was seen ten or more times. The chain links TRBV7-2 to TRBJ2-5; no clear D. V was shortened by 4 bases and J by 5 bases, with 5 bases between the two germline ends. The CDR3 has 11 amino acids. CDR1 is SGHTA and CDR2 is FQGNSA in the germline V gene. In DNA, the CDR3 is TGTGCCAGCAGCTGGTTTGAGACCCAGTACTTC. This encodes CASSWFETQYF. Using reference TRBV7-2 and TRBJ2-5 for the parts outside the CDR3, the full variable domain is GAGVSQSPSNKVTEKGKDVELRCDPISGHTALYWYRQSLGQGLEFLIYFQGNSAPDKSGLPSDRFSAERTGGSVSTLTIQRTQQEDSAVYLCASSWFETQYFGPGTRLLVL.

The gene calls are TRBV20-1 and TRBJ1-5, with TRBD1 matching over 9 bases. J lost 3 bases, V lost 5 bases, and 2 bases had no gene match. The CDR3 is 13 amino acids. Germline V CDR1 and CDR2: DFQATT, SNEGSKA (reference sequence). CDR3 DNA sequence: TGCAGTGCTTGGGACAGGGTCAATCAGCCCCAGCATTTT. Translation: CSAWDRVNQPQHF.